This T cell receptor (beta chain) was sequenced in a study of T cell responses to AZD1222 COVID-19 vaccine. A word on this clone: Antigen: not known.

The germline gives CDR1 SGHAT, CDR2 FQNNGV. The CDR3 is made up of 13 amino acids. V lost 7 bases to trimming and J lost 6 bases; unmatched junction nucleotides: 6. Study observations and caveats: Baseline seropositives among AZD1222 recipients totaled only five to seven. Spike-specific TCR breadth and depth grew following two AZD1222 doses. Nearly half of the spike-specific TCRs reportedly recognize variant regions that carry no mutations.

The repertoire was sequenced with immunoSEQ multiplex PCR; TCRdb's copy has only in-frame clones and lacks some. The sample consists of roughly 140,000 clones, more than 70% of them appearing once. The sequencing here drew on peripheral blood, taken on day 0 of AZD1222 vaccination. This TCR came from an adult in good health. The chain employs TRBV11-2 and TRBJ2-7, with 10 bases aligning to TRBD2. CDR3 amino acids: CASTLAGVGEQYF. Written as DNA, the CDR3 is TGTGCCAGCACCCTAGCGGGGGTTGGCGAGCAGTACTTC.